A single sample gave rise to the 9 T cell receptor beta chains below, sequenced in a study of blood T cells in healthy people across ages. The second PCR ran about 6 to 11 cycles with a sample-barcoded 5' primer and J-beta primers. TCRdb re-called the 5' RACE reads through MiXCR, storing one row per CDR3 protein. The repertoire consists of roughly 800,000 distinct CDR3 sequences, with around 36% occurring once and the leading ten covering 10% to 15%. Input material: blood. The receptors shown here come from a man between 18 and 35 years old in good health.

This chain connects TRBV4-2 to TRBJ2-5; no firm D call. The germline V gene has CDR1 LGHNA and CDR2 YNFKEQ. Trimming left V 2 bases short and J 1 base short, with 8 bases between. CDR3 length: 14 amino acids. The CDR3 DNA follows: TGTGCCAGCAGCCAACTTCTGCGCCAAGAGACCCAGTACTTC. Its protein is CASSQLLRQETQYF.

The CDR3 reads CASRPRAGNNEQFF. The DNA for the CDR3 is TGTGCCAGCAGGCCACGGGCGGGGAACAATGAGCAGTTCTTC. This chain joins TRBV12-3 or TRBV12-4 and TRBJ2-1; a weak D match, TRBD2 (6 bases). The CDR3 consists of 14 residues. Trimming removed 6 bases from V and 5 bases from J, with 14 bases in between.

Only one count was recorded for this clonotype. V is TRBV4-3 and J is TRBJ1-4; no firm D call. Looked up from germline, CDR1 is LGHNA and CDR2 is YSLEER. Trimming pared 0 bases from V and 11 bases from J, leaving 13 bases between. The CDR3 contains 14 residues. The CDR3 region has the DNA TGCGCCAGCAGCCAAGAGGAATACGTAAGGAAACTGTTTTTT. It encodes CASSQEEYVRKLFF.

The chain combines TRBV28 with TRBJ2-5, with 9 bases that match TRBD2. Germline V gene data show CDR1 as MDHEN and CDR2 as SYDVKM. The junction had 16 bases not matched to a gene; V was cut back by 6 bases and J by 11 bases. The CDR3 length is 15 residues. CDR3 residues: CASSPGTSLDNEQYF. The CDR3, as DNA: TGTGCCAGCAGCCCCGGGACTAGCTTAGACAATGAGCAGTACTTC.

This clonotype was seen once. A much larger clone lies a single base off, so this may be a read error. CDR3 sequence reads: CASNLGAGEYNEQYF. CDR3 nucleotides: TGCGCCAGCAACTTGGGAGCGGGGGAGTACAATGAGCAGTACTTC. The chain links TRBV5-1 to TRBJ2-5; 8 positions agree with TRBD2. The CDR3 runs to 15 residues. The germline V gene has CDR1 SGHRS and CDR2 YFSETQ.

V and J are TRBV7-2 and TRBJ2-3; TRBD2 matches at 11 bases. Germline CDR1 and CDR2: SGHTA and FQGNSA. The CDR3 consists of 17 residues. The junction had 10 bases not matched to a gene; V was cut back by 3 bases and J by 5 bases. CDR3 DNA: TGTGCCAGCAGCTTGAGGAGTACTAGCGGGGGATTAGATACGCAGTATTTT. It specifies CASSLRSTSGGLDTQYF.

The chain joins TRBV20-1 to TRBJ1-1, with D maybe TRBD1 (5 bases). Germline CDR1 reads DFQATT; CDR2 reads SNEGSKA (reference sequence). The CDR3 extends over 16 amino acids. The ends were cut back, 1 base at V and 1 base at J, with 16 bases in the middle. The CDR3 is CSARAEGHPTNTEAFF. As DNA, the CDR3 is TGCAGTGCTAGAGCGGAAGGACACCCGACGAACACTGAAGCTTTCTTT.

This clonotype has a handful of counts. The CDR3 DNA sequence: TGTGCCAGCAGTTTATCCCCGGGATCAGAGACCCAGTACTTC. Residues: CASSLSPGSETQYF. The chain recombines TRBV12-3 or TRBV12-4 with TRBJ2-5; possible D gene TRBD2, 5 bases. V was clipped by 2 bases and J by 4 bases, with 11 bases between them. The CDR3 length is 14 residues.

Concerning this clonotype itself: One base away lies a much larger clone, so this may be a sequencing read error. V and J are TRBV6-5 and TRBJ2-3; D may be TRBD1 or TRBD2 (6 bases each). CDR3 length: 14 amino acids. CDR1 and CDR2 (germline): MNHEY, SVGAGI. V was pared by 5 bases and J by 4 bases, with 13 bases between. CDR3 DNA: TGTGCCAGCAGTCCGAAGGGGGGAGCAGATACGCAGTATTTT. Protein product: CASSPKGGADTQYF.